This T cell receptor beta chain was captured by sequencing in a study of breast tumors, draining lymph nodes, adjacent tissues. The lymph nodes were axillary draining lymph nodes from breast cancer patients. Study outcomes and limitations: Compared with basal-like, luminal-like tumors shared significantly more repertoire with nontumor tissue. Tumor repertoires ranked between lymph nodes and nontumor tissue in diversity, with V and J gene preferences.

This clonotype was detected ten times or more. What it binds is unknown. This CDR3 contains 14 residues. Trimming removed 5 bases from V and 8 bases from J; junction bases left unmatched: 12. CDR1 is DFQATT, CDR2 SNEGSKA, per germline (reference sequence). Via MiXCR, TCRdb re-called the multiplex PCR reads, giving one row per CDR3 protein. Among 170,000 or so distinct CDR3 sequences, roughly a third were seen once, and the ten largest hold 3.5% to 4.5%. The material sequenced was axillary lymph node tissue. This rearrangement joins TRBV20-1 to TRBJ1-2, with 9 nucleotides matching TRBD1. The clonotype comes from a female donor with breast cancer. Some clones in this sample may be carry-over from other donors' samples. The CDR3 DNA sequence: TGCAGTGCTCCAGAAACAGGGGGCGCGGTCGGCTACACCTTC. Protein sequence: CSAPETGGAVGYTF.